This section outlines one TCR beta chain sequence together with its context. The antigen is not known. The sample originates from a study of PD-L1 blockade in urothelial cancer. Study information: Treatment start was followed by blood analysis at 3 weeks (second dose) and again at 6 weeks. Blood gave a median approximately 150,000 T cells. Overall study results and limits: Sub-median blood TCR clonality before treatment predicted longer survival.

Spiking of synthetic TCR analog templates was performed in each PCR. Assay used: immunoSEQ multiplex PCR; TCRdb lists only in-frame clones, some missing. Of tens of thousands of clones detected, just over 85% appear once; the ten largest clones hold 2.9%. The V and J ends lost 2 bases and 5 bases, in that order; junction bases with no gene match: 5. CDR3 length: 15 amino acids. CDR1 SGHVS and CDR2 FQNEAQ come from the germline V gene. Sequences were derived from PBMCs, sampled around atezolizumab (anti-PD-L1) treatment. This chain joins TRBV7-8 and TRBJ2-2; 7 nucleotides match TRBD2. The sequence was collected from a man aged 50 to 60 with urothelial cancer. This CDR3 is CASSLRGSRTGELFF. The DNA of the CDR3 is TGTGCCAGCAGCTTACGCGGGAGTAGGACCGGGGAGCTGTTTTTT.